This note documents a single T cell receptor beta chain sequence. Its target is unknown. 5' RACE with UMI labels generated the TRB cDNA libraries. TCRdb reprocessed the 5' RACE reads and stores each CDR3 protein as one record, lacking DNA. In all, the sample yields around 66,000 distinct CDR3 sequences. These data belong to a study of CXCR3-negative and CXCR3-positive naive CD8 T cells. Overall study context: Summed over all libraries, TRB reads came to some 130 million, with about 1.5 +/- 0.3 million per library. Findings of the study overall: Fresh PBMCs went into most assays, and CXCR3 expression partly declined after cryopreservation. TRB CDR3 properties indicated TCR strength, while surface CD5 was similar across naive subsets. Naive cells that were CXCR3-negative or CXCR3-positive used TRBV-TRBJ genes alike, while memory cells diverged. Hydrophobicity was higher for TRB CDR3s found in CXCR3-positive naive cells than in CXCR3-negative naive cells.

CDR3 size: 12 residues. Germline V gives CDR1 SQVTM, CDR2 ANQGSEA. Specimen: naive CXCR3+ CD8+ T cells from blood. The subset here: CD45RO-CCR7+CD27+CD95- naive CD8+ T cells expressing CXCR3 (TNR3+). The rearrangement uses TRBV29-1 and TRBJ2-7; the D call of TRBD1 rests on TCRdb alone, since no DNA is present to check it. The receptor was derived from a human donor in good health. Some clones in this sample may be carry-over from other donors' samples. CDR3: CSGNRANYEQYF.